These T cell receptor beta chains were read from a single sample in a study of tumor-infiltrating lymphocytes in primary liver carcinoma. One entry per CDR3 protein, called by TCRdb with MiXCR from the multiplex PCR reads. The sample carries approximately 300,000 distinct CDR3 sequences, roughly two thirds recorded once. Specimen: peripheral blood. The receptors come from a man aged 40-55 years with primary liver carcinoma and hepatitis B virus infection. Both conserved end residues are part of each CDR3. Each record gives: V gene, clone size, D gene, J gene, CDR3 DNA, CDR3 protein. D genes are given only for firm matches. Part of the rows lack a size; the others show once, few, many or a class for expanded clones.

TRBV11-3	NA	TRBD1	TRBJ2-2	TGTACCAGCAAAGGGACAGTAAATACCGGGGAGCTGTTTTTT	CTSKGTVNTGELFF
TRBV6-1	NA	TRBD2	TRBJ2-1	TGTGCCGGCCGCACGGGAGGGGGTAATGAGCAGTTCTTC	CAGRTGGGNEQFF
TRBV5-1	few	NA	TRBJ2-3	TGCGCCAGCAGCTTGGAGGCCCCGGGGCCAGATACGCAGTATTTT	CASSLEAPGPDTQYF
TRBV16	NA	NA	TRBJ2-2	TGTGGCAGCGGAGGGATCTCGAACACCGGGGAGCTGTTTTTT	CGSGGISNTGELFF
TRBV29-1	NA	NA	TRBJ1-1	TGCAGCGCCTGGGACAAGTTGAACACCGAAGCTTTATTT	CSAWDKLNTEALF
TRBV4-2	NA	TRBD2	TRBJ2-5	TGTGCCAGCAACCAAGGTACTAGCGGGAGGGAAGAGACCCAGTACTTC	CASNQGTSGREETQYF
TRBV4-1	many	NA	TRBJ2-2	TGCGCCAGCAGCCAAGATCTACTAGCTTCCACCGGGGAGCTGTTTTTT	CASSQDLLASTGELFF
TRBV6-1	NA	NA	TRBJ1-6	TGTGCCTGCAGTGAACATGGTTGGGGGTCACCCCTCCACTTT	CACSEHGWGSPLHF
TRBV19	NA	NA	TRBJ2-3	TGTGCCAGTAGTCCCCACGACGCACGTAATACGCAGTATTTT	CASSPHDARNTQYF
TRBV10-3	NA	NA	TRBJ2-2	TGTGCCATCAGTGAGTCGACGGCAAAAGCCAGGGAGCTGTTTTTT	CAISESTAKARELFF
TRBV5-1	NA	TRBD2	TRBJ2-7	TGCGCCAGCAGCTTCTCCTGGACTAGCGGGAGGGCCTCCTACGAGCAGTACTTC	CASSFSWTSGRASYEQYF
TRBV5-1	NA	NA	TRBJ2-6	TGCGCCAGCAGCTCGGGCAGGGCTGGGGCCAACGTCCTGACTTTC	CASSSGRAGANVLTF
TRBV5-1	few	NA	TRBJ1-3	TGCGCCAGCACCCCGGAGCCGAGCTCTGGAGACACCATATATTTT	CASTPEPSSGDTIYF
TRBV11-3	NA	TRBD2	TRBJ2-2	TGTGCCAGCAGCTCAGCTGCGCTCGGGAGGAGCACCGGGGAGCTGTTTTTT	CASSSAALGRSTGELFF
TRBV29-1	many	NA	TRBJ2-5	TGCAGCGTTGACAGGGCCCAAGAGACCCAGTACTTC	CSVDRAQETQYF
TRBV6-2/TRBV6-3	many	NA	TRBJ2-1	TGTGCCAGCAGTTACTTAAACAATGAGCAGTTCTTC	CASSYLNNEQFF
TRBV12-3/TRBV12-4	many	NA	TRBJ2-2	TGTGCCAGCGGCACTAGCTCCGGGGAGCTGTTTTTT	CASGTSSGELFF
TRBV14	NA	NA	TRBJ2-5	TGTGCCAGCAGCCAAACTGTAGTTCCAGAGACCCAGTACTTC	CASSQTVVPETQYF
TRBV6-1	once	TRBD2	TRBJ2-1	TGTGCCAGCGACGTAAAATTCGCGGGAGGCCTCGATGAGCAGTTCTTC	CASDVKFAGGLDEQFF
TRBV6-1	NA	TRBD1	TRBJ2-5	TGTGCCAGGAGCCCAGGGGGGACCCAGTACTTC	CARSPGGTQYF
TRBV4-2	once	NA	TRBJ2-3	TGTGCCAGCAGCCAAGATTGGGGCAGGGGCGTTATTACACGCACAGATACGCAGTATTTT	CASSQDWGRGVITRTDTQYF
TRBV29-1	NA	NA	TRBJ2-3	TGCAGCGTTGAACAGTTTAGCACAGATACGCAGTATTTT	CSVEQFSTDTQYF
TRBV28	few	NA	TRBJ2-2	TGTGCCAGCAGTCCGAGGGGCACCGGGGAGCTGTTTTTT	CASSPRGTGELFF
TRBV4-1	few	NA	TRBJ1-1	TGCGCCAGCAGCCAACAAGGACAACGCACTGAAGCTTTCTTT	CASSQQGQRTEAFF